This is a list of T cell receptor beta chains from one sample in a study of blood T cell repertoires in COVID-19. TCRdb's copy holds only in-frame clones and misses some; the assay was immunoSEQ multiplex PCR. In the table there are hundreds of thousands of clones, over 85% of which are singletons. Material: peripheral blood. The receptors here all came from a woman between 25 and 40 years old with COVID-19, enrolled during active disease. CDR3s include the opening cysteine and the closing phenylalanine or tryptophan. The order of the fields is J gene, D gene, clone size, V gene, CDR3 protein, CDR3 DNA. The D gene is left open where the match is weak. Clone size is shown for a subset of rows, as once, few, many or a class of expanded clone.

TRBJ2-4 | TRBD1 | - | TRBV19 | CASLPGGGNIQYF | TGTGCCAGTCTACCAGGGGGCGGGAACATTCAGTACTTC
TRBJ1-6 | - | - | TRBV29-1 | CSVAEGLNSPLHF | TGCAGCGTTGCAGAGGGGCTGAATTCACCCCTCCACTTT
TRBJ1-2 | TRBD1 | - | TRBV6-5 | CASSFTRGGGYGYTF | TGTGCCAGCAGTTTCACTAGAGGGGGCGGCTATGGCTACACCTTC
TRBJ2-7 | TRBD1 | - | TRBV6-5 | CASSYAKDRTYEQYF | TGTGCCAGCAGTTACGCGAAGGACAGGACTTACGAGCAGTACTTC
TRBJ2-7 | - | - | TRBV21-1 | CASKQGTSYEQYF | TGTGCCAGCAAGCAGGGTACCAGTTACGAGCAGTACTTC
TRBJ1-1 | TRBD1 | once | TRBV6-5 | CASSSGTGGEAFF | TGTGCCAGCAGTTCTGGGACAGGGGGAGAAGCTTTCTTT
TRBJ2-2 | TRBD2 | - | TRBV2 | CASSDLAGGTNTGELFF | TGTGCCAGCAGTGACCTAGCGGGGGGCACGAACACCGGGGAGCTGTTTTTT
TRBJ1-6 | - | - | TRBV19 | CASSLLGRVSPLHF | TGTGCCAGTAGTCTCCTCGGGCGGGTTTCACCCCTCCACTTT
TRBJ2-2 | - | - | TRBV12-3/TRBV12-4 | CASSFRGTGELFF | TGTGCCAGCAGTTTCAGGGGCACCGGGGAGCTGTTTTTT
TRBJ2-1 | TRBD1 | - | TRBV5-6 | CASSIPRGFEQFF | TGTGCCAGCAGCATTCCCAGGGGGTTTGAGCAGTTCTTC
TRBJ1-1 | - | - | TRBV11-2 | CASSLAMGLIEAFF | TGTGCCAGCAGCTTAGCAATGGGGCTGATCGAAGCTTTCTTT
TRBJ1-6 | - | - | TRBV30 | CAWSREINSPLHF | TGTGCCTGGAGTAGGGAGATCAATTCACCCCTCCACTTT
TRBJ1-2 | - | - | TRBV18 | CASSPPLTVNYGYTF | TGTGCCAGCTCACCCCCCCTAACAGTGAACTATGGCTACACCTTC
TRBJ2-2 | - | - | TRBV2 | CASSDHTMELFF | TGTGCCAGCAGTGATCATACTATGGAGCTGTTTTTT
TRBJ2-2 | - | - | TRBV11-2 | CASRPFWGSNTGELFF | TGTGCCAGCAGGCCTTTTTGGGGCTCGAACACCGGGGAGCTGTTTTTT
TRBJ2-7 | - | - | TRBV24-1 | CATTGEGELYYEQYF | TGTGCCACCACCGGAGAAGGGGAATTGTACTACGAGCAGTACTTC
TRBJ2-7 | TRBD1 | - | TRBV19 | CASSPWTGSNEQYF | TGTGCCAGTAGTCCTTGGACAGGGTCCAACGAGCAGTACTTC
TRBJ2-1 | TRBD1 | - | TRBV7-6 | CASSFRDRLILTTYNEQFF | TGTGCCAGCAGCTTCCGGGACAGGCTAATCCTGACGACTTACAATGAGCAGTTCTTC
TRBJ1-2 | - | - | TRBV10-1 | CASSESGRAGPSGYTF | TGCGCCAGCAGTGAGTCGGGTCGGGCAGGGCCGAGTGGCTACACCTTC
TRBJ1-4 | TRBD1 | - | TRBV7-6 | CASSLSGPYRDRTNEKLFF | TGTGCCAGCAGCTTAAGTGGGCCCTACCGGGACAGAACTAATGAAAAACTGTTTTTT
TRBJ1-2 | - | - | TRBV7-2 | CASSLGAETYYGYTF | TGTGCCAGCAGCTTAGGGGCAGAAACCTACTATGGCTACACCTTC
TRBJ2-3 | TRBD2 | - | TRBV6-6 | CASRQYLAGTSGEQYF | TGTGCCAGCAGACAATACCTGGCCGGGACTAGCGGCGAGCAGTATTTT
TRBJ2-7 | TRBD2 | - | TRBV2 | CATNGAGGLSYEQYF | TGTGCCACCAACGGGGCGGGGGGCCTCTCCTACGAGCAGTACTTC
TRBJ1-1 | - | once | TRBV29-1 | CSVDFLGYTEAFF | TGCAGCGTTGACTTTCTGGGCTATACTGAAGCTTTCTTT
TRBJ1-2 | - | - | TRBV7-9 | CASSFLAGSNSHGYTF | TGTGCCAGCAGCTTTCTGGCAGGATCCAATAGTCATGGCTACACCTTC
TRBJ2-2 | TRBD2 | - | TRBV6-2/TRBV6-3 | CASSFAGTTNTGELFF | TGTGCCAGCAGTTTTGCCGGGACTACGAACACCGGGGAGCTGTTTTTT
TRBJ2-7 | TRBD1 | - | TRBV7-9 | CASSPLNRGPSTEQYF | TGTGCCAGCAGCCCACTTAACAGGGGGCCCTCTACAGAGCAGTACTTC
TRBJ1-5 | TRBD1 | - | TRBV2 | CASKGTVFNQPQHF | TGTGCCAGCAAAGGGACAGTCTTCAATCAGCCCCAGCATTTT
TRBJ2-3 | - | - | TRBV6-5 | CASRIFGGTDTQYF | TGTGCCAGCAGGATTTTCGGAGGCACAGATACGCAGTATTTT
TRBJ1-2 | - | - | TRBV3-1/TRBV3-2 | CASSPPYSNYGYTF | TGTGCCAGCAGCCCCCCTTACAGTAACTATGGCTACACCTTC
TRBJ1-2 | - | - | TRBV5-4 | CASSLVPVGGYTF | TGTGCCAGCAGCTTGGTTCCCGTCGGGGGCTACACCTTC
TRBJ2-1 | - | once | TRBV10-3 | CAISESELAYEQFF | TGTGCCATCAGTGAGTCGGAACTAGCTTATGAGCAGTTCTTC
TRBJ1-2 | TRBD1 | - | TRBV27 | CASSKQGFSYGYTF | TGTGCCAGCAGTAAACAGGGGTTCAGCTATGGCTACACCTTC
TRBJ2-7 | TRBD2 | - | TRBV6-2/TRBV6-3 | CASSLAGGFEQYF | TGTGCCAGCAGTTTAGCGGGGGGGTTTGAGCAGTACTTC
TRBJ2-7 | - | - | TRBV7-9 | CASSFAALNEQYF | TGTGCCAGCAGCTTCGCCGCCCTAAACGAGCAGTACTTC
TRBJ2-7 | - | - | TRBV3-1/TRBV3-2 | CASSQTLIRGEQYF | TGTGCCAGCAGCCAGACCCTGATACGGGGCGAGCAGTACTTC
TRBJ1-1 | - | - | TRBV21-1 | CASSRPKNGDTEAFF | TGTGCCAGCAGCAGACCCAAGAACGGGGACACTGAAGCTTTCTTT
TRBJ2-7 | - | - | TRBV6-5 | CASSFQAEQYF | TGTGCCAGCAGTTTTCAGGCCGAGCAGTACTTC
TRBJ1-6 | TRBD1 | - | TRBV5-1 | CASSLEGQGAIGNSPLHF | TGCGCCAGCAGCTTGGAAGGACAGGGGGCGATCGGTAATTCACCCCTCCACTTT
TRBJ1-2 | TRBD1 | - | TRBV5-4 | CASSPRGRSYGYTF | TGTGCCAGCAGTCCGAGGGGGCGAAGCTATGGCTACACCTTC
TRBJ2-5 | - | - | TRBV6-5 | CALTAGRGEETQYF | TGTGCCCTCACCGCGGGCAGGGGGGAAGAGACCCAGTACTTC
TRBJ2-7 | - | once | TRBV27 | CASSFSGSQAQYF | TGTGCCAGCAGTTTCTCAGGGTCGCAAGCGCAGTACTTC
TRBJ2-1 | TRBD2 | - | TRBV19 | CASRRTGTTVDEQFF | TGTGCCAGTAGACGCACCGGGACTACAGTCGATGAGCAGTTCTTC